By sample share, the clone carrying this TCR beta chain is medium-sized (0.01 to 0.1%). The entry originates in a study of OX40 agonist ivuxolimab in advanced cancers. Generated by immunoSEQ multiplex PCR, the TCRdb table keeps only in-frame clones and is missing some. The table has around 75,000 clones, about 90% seen once; the top ten hold around 2.6%. CDR1 is SGHNT and CDR2 is YYREEE in the germline V gene (reference sequence). Trimming at V came to 1 base and at J to 4 bases, leaving 5 bases not matched to a gene. This CDR3 has 14 residues. The V call is TRBV5-4, the J call TRBJ2-7; 7 bases map to TRBD1. The sequencing here drew on CD4+ or CD8+ T cells sorted from blood, taken in a trial of the OX40 agonist ivuxolimab. This TCR came from an adult with an advanced solid tumor such as melanoma, head and neck, liver or kidney cancer. CDR3 coding DNA: TGTGCCAGCAGCTTGTTAGGACAGGATTACGAGCAGTACTTC. Protein product: CASSLLGQDYEQYF.